What follows are 10 T cell receptor beta chains derived from one specimen sequenced in a study of STAT5B mutations in CD4+ large granular lymphocyte leukemia. The table came from immunoSEQ multiplex PCR; TCRdb's copy has only in-frame clones and leaves some out. The sample shows about 33,000 clones, roughly 74% of them seen only once. Sequencing used CD4+ T cells from blood buffy coats. These receptors were obtained from a human donor in good health.

This clone was observed a handful of times. This chain uses TRBV5-1 with TRBJ1-1, with no clear D. V was trimmed by 5 bases and J by 3 bases, leaving 11 bases between them. The CDR3 loop spans 13 amino acids. Germline loops: CDR1 SGHRS, CDR2 YFSETQ. The CDR3 sequence: CASSISTDTEAFF. In DNA form, the CDR3 reads TGCGCCAGCAGTATTTCCACGGACACTGAAGCTTTCTTT.

This chain joins TRBV6-5 and TRBJ1-6; TRBD1 is a possible D gene (5 bases). The V and J ends lost 11 bases and 4 bases respectively, with 15 bases between them. This CDR3 is built from 14 residues. CDR1 is MNHEY and CDR2 is SVGAGI in the germline V gene. The CDR3 sequence: CAVGGEEYNSPLHF. The DNA for the CDR3 is TGTGCCGTCGGGGGGGAGGAATATAATTCACCCCTCCACTTT.

The gene calls are TRBV2 and TRBJ2-1; TRBD1 is a possible D gene (6 bases). Germline loops: CDR1 SNHLY, CDR2 FYNNEI. This CDR3 has 12 amino acids. V was clipped by 2 bases and J by 13 bases, with 12 bases between them. The DNA for the CDR3 is TGTGCCAGCAGTGAAAGCTGGGGACAACAGTTCTTC. It translates to CASSESWGQQFF.

In this sample, this clone turned up a few times. The rearrangement uses TRBV9 and TRBJ1-2, with 7 nucleotides matching TRBD1. The CDR3 loop spans 15 amino acids. The germline V gene has CDR1 SGDLS and CDR2 YYNGEE. V shed 0 bases and J 4 bases; nucleotides not matched to a gene: 6. DNA for the CDR3: TGTGCCAGCAGCGTAGAGGGGACAGCTATCTATGGCTACACCTTC. Its protein product is CASSVEGTAIYGYTF. Full variable domain (outside the CDR3, taken from reference TRBV9 and TRBJ1-2): DSGVTQTPKHLITATGQRVTLRCSPRSGDLSVYWYQQSLDQGLQFLIQYYNGEERAKGNILERFSAQQFPDLHSELNLSSLELGDSALYFCASSVEGTAIYGYTFGSGTRLTVV.

This clone was detected only a few times. The rearrangement uses TRBV29-1 and TRBJ2-2, with D perhaps matching TRBD1 or TRBD2 (7 bases each). Trimming removed 7 bases from V and 7 bases from J, with 16 bases in between. The germline CDR1 and CDR2 sequences are SQVTM and ANQGSEA. There are 13 residues in the CDR3. The CDR3 DNA sequence: TGCAGCGCCCAGGGGGGGGTGAGCGGGGAGCTGTTTTTT. Amino acid sequence: CSAQGGVSGELFF.

This clone has more than one count but fewer than ten. The chain uses TRBV9 and TRBJ2-4; D is uncertain. Trimming shortened V by 0 bases and J by 3 bases, and 4 bases separated the two germline ends. CDR1 SGDLS and CDR2 YYNGEE come from the germline V gene. The CDR3 is made up of 13 amino acids. In DNA form, the CDR3 reads TGTGCCAGCAGCGTAGGGGACAAAAACATTCAGTACTTC. Translated: CASSVGDKNIQYF.

This clone appeared once. The chain carries TRBV5-4 and TRBJ2-3; D gene unclear. The CDR3 loop spans 14 amino acids. The V and J ends lost 0 bases and 2 bases respectively, with 7 bases between them. Germline CDR1 SGHNT, CDR2 YYREEE (reference sequence). CDR3: CASSLVSTTDTQYF. The CDR3 bases are TGTGCCAGCAGCTTGGTCAGTACCACAGATACGCAGTATTTT.

The V call is TRBV7-2, the J call TRBJ2-1; 13 bases map to TRBD2. The germline V gene has CDR1 SGHTA and CDR2 FQGNSA. V dropped 4 bases and J dropped 5; count of bases not matched to a gene: 5. This CDR3 region has 16 residues. The CDR3 nucleotides are TGTGCCAGCAGCTCCTTACTAGCGGGAGGGCACAATGAGCAGTTCTTC. Its translation: CASSSLLAGGHNEQFF. The complete variable domain, with remaining parts taken from reference TRBV7-2 and TRBJ2-1, reads GAGVSQSPSNKVTEKGKDVELRCDPISGHTALYWYRQSLGQGLEFLIYFQGNSAPDKSGLPSDRFSAERTGGSVSTLTIQRTQQEDSAVYLCASSSLLAGGHNEQFFGPGTRLTVL.

The rearrangement links TRBV6-5 to TRBJ1-5, with 12 bases fitting TRBD1. Germline loops: CDR1 MNHEY, CDR2 SVGAGI. After removal of 6 bases from V and 6 bases from J, the junction contained 3 bases not matched to a gene. CDR3 length equals 14 residues. The CDR3 loop reads CASSRDRGPQPQHF. The CDR3 DNA is TGTGCCAGCAGCCGGGACAGGGGGCCTCAGCCCCAGCATTTT.

Only one count was recorded for this clone. The chain joins TRBV10-1 to TRBJ2-1, with TRBD1 as a possible D gene (6 bases). Trimming removed 5 bases at V and 10 bases at J, with 15 bases between. The CDR3 spans 13 residues. CDR1 and CDR2 from the germline V gene are WNHNN and SYGVQD (reference sequence). CDR3 protein: CASSSGGLAEQFF. In DNA form, the CDR3 reads TGCGCCAGCAGTTCTGGGGGCCTCGCAGAGCAGTTCTTC.